This TCR beta chain was sequenced during a study of blood T cell repertoires in COVID-19. The wider study: Italy, Spain and the United States were the sources of the convalescent and acute COVID-19 samples. PBMCs, B-cell-depleted T cells, or T cells provided the cDNA or gDNA that made up the material.

This CDR3 is 15 amino acids long. V lost 3 bases and J 0 bases, leaving 10 bases between the germline ends. Germline CDR1 is SGHTA and CDR2 is FQGNSA. Per the authors' pipeline: Using reference gene primer amplification, nucleated cell counts were estimated. Sequencing was performed with immunoSEQ multiplex PCR; in TCRdb, only in-frame clones are kept and a portion is missing. V and J calls plus clone size are reproduced from that table; the DNA served to infer D and trimming. The profile shows roughly 43,000 clones, around 83% of them singletons. The sequence was collected from a woman between 70 and 85 years old in a cohort sampled during active COVID-19. Sequenced: peripheral blood. The J gene is TRBJ2-3, the V gene TRBV7-2; tentatively, D is TRBD1 (5 bases). CDR3 in amino acids: CASSLEGVSTDTQYF. CDR3 in DNA: TGTGCCAGCAGCTTGGAAGGGGTTAGCACAGATACGCAGTATTTT. The full variable domain, completed using reference TRBV7-2 and TRBJ2-3, is GAGVSQSPSNKVTEKGKDVELRCDPISGHTALYWYRQSLGQGLEFLIYFQGNSAPDKSGLPSDRFSAERTGGSVSTLTIQRTQQEDSAVYLCASSLEGVSTDTQYFGPGTRLTVL.